These 5 T cell receptor beta chains originate from one sample sequenced in a study of Ad26.COV2.S vaccination and SARS-CoV-2 variants. Treatment: 15 to 20 received Ad26.COV2.S at low or high dose, single or two shots; 5 received placebo; per-sample allocation not given. Repertoires come from day 63 after the first vaccine or placebo injection. Produced via immunoSEQ multiplex PCR; TCRdb's table is partial and in-frame only. Altogether some 450,000 clones are present, around 91% being singletons, with the ten largest covering around 4.5%. Sequences were derived from peripheral blood, sampled in a trial of Ad26.COV2.S vaccine versus placebo. The receptors shown here come from a person between 18 and 65 years old who received the Ad26.COV2.S COVID-19 vaccine or a placebo.

The chain employs TRBV30 and TRBJ1-1; no firm D call. From germline, CDR1 is GTSNPN and CDR2 SVGIG (reference sequence). The length of the CDR3 is 13 residues. V gave up 3 bases and J gave up 5 bases, with 13 bases separating them. The CDR3 reads CAWSRWTRTEAFF. DNA for the CDR3: TGTGCCTGGAGCCGATGGACGAGGACTGAAGCTTTCTTT.

This sequence joins TRBV5-5 and TRBJ2-7, with 7 bases lining up with TRBD1. There are 13 residues in the CDR3. The V gene's germline CDR1 is SGHKS and CDR2 YYEKEE (reference sequence). J was trimmed by 3 bases and V by 5 bases; bases with no gene match: 5. This CDR3 reads CASRTGQVYEQYF. CDR3 coding DNA: TGTGCCAGCAGAACAGGACAGGTCTACGAGCAGTACTTC.

This rearrangement joins TRBV2 to TRBJ1-6; no reliable D call. V lost 7 bases, J lost 6 bases, and 10 bases lay in between. The V gene's germline CDR1 is SNHLY and CDR2 FYNNEI. This CDR3 has 13 amino acids. The CDR3 sequence is CASIEAFNSPLHF. The CDR3 DNA follows: TGTGCCAGCATCGAGGCCTTTAATTCACCCCTCCACTTT.

The J gene is TRBJ2-3, the V gene TRBV7-3, with 12 nucleotides matching TRBD2. From germline, CDR1 is SGHTA and CDR2 FQGTGA. V lost 5 bases, J lost 0 bases, and 6 bases stayed unmatched. This CDR3 is built from 17 residues. CDR3 protein: CASSPSGRASSTDTQYF. DNA of the CDR3: TGTGCCAGCAGCCCTAGCGGGAGGGCTAGTAGCACAGATACGCAGTATTTT.

The V and J genes are TRBV19 and TRBJ2-1; D possibly corresponds to TRBD2 (5 bases). Trimming pared 3 bases from V and 7 bases from J, leaving 16 bases between. The CDR3 loop spans 15 amino acids. The germline gives CDR1 LNHDA, CDR2 SQIVND (reference sequence). For the CDR3, the DNA is TGTGCCAGTAGTATGGCGGCTGGCGGGTGGAATGAGCAGTTCTTC. Translating it yields CASSMAAGGWNEQFF.